This entry is about one T cell receptor (beta chain). As yet, its antigen is unknown. The sample originates from a study of pediatric ulcerative colitis. On the study more broadly: Ulcerative colitis patients had pancolitis or left-sided colitis, with confirming histology. Study-wide results and caveats: No controls had the two rectal clonotypes shared by ulcerative colitis patients.

Rectal tissue came from one to two pinch biopsies taken at colonoscopy. Up to 500,000 reads were sequenced per sample. The repertoire was sequenced with immunoSEQ multiplex PCR; TCRdb's copy has only in-frame clones and lacks some. The sample shows under 50,000 clones, 78% of them seen only once. CDR1 is PRHDT and CDR2 is FYEKMQ in the germline V gene (reference sequence). Trimming took 5 bases from V and 2 from J, leaving 7 bases between them. The CDR3 sequence is 12 residues long. Sequenced: gut tissue. The clonotype comes from a girl aged 5-17 years with moderate ulcerative colitis. This rearrangement joins TRBV13 to TRBJ2-7, with a tentative D call TRBD1 (5 bases). The CDR3, as DNA: TGTGCCAGCAGCGCCAGGGCCTACGAGCAGTACTTC. Its translation: CASSARAYEQYF.